The 26 T cell receptor beta chains listed next were all sequenced from one sample in a study of cytomegalovirus exposure and HLA in healthy donors. A multiplex PCR was run with 60 Vbeta primers and 13 Jbeta primers. Here immunoSEQ multiplex PCR was the method, and the copy in TCRdb shows in-frame clones only, minus some. The repertoire holds 100,000 to 150,000 clones, about 74% seen once, with roughly 7.2% in the top ten. Material: PBMCs. The receptors derive from a male donor in good health and CMV-seronegative.

The J gene is TRBJ2-7, the V gene TRBV28, with TRBD2 identical over 9 bases. With 8 bases clipped from V and 3 bases from J, the junction kept 11 bases outside the gene matches. CDR1 and CDR2 from the germline V gene are MDHEN and SYDVKM. This CDR3 region has 15 residues. The CDR3 nucleotides read TGTGCCAGCTCGCCGCCGGGACTAGCCCTCTACGAGCAGTACTTC. Protein sequence: CASSPPGLALYEQYF.

The chain uses TRBV5-1 and TRBJ1-2, with 7 bases that match TRBD1. Trimming cost V 4 bases and J 4 bases; bases outside gene matches: 4. The CDR3 is 13 residues long. Germline-derived CDR1 and CDR2 are SGHRS and YFSETQ. This CDR3 reads CASSPGQLYGYTF. CDR3 DNA sequence: TGCGCCAGCAGCCCGGGACAGCTCTATGGCTACACCTTC.

The chain carries TRBV9 and TRBJ2-3; TRBD2 is a possible D gene (6 bases). V was shortened by 4 bases and J by 4 bases, with 22 bases between the two germline ends. This CDR3 has 17 amino acids. Germline V CDR1 and CDR2: SGDLS, YYNGEE. The CDR3 coding sequence is TGTGCCAGCAGCCCGACGGACGGGACTGGAGGCGCAGATACGCAGTATTTT. Amino acid sequence: CASSPTDGTGGADTQYF.

This rearrangement joins TRBV29-1 to TRBJ2-5, with TRBD1 identical over 10 bases. This CDR3 comprises 12 residues. V lost 6 bases to trimming and J lost 4 bases; unmatched junction nucleotides: 2. Germline V CDR1 and CDR2: SQVTM, ANQGSEA. CDR3 region: CSVRTGGETQYF. The CDR3 nucleotides are TGCAGCGTCAGGACAGGGGGAGAGACCCAGTACTTC.

This clone was picked up a small number of times. This rearrangement joins TRBV7-9 to TRBJ1-2, with 8 bases aligning to TRBD1. After removal of 8 bases from V and 6 bases from J, the junction contained 5 bases not matched to a gene. This CDR3 region has 12 residues. Germline assignment: CDR1 SEHNR and CDR2 FQNEAQ (reference sequence). The CDR3 is CASVRGPNGYTF. Written as DNA, the CDR3 is TGTGCCAGCGTCAGGGGGCCCAATGGCTACACCTTC.

The rearrangement links TRBV30 to TRBJ2-7; D is unresolved. This CDR3 contains 11 residues. Germline-derived CDR1 and CDR2 are GTSNPN and SVGIG (reference sequence). V was pared by 0 bases and J by 4 bases, with 4 bases between. DNA of the CDR3: TGTGCCTGGAGTGTCGGGTACGAGCAGTACTTC. Encoded protein: CAWSVGYEQYF. The full variable domain, rest sourced from reference TRBV30 and TRBJ2-7, is SQTIHQWPATLVQPVGSPLSLECTVEGTSNPNLYWYRQAAGRGLQLLFYSVGIGQISSEVPQNLSASRPQDRQFILSSKKLLLSDSGFYLCAWSVGYEQYFGPGTRLTVT.

This chain joins TRBV7-2 and TRBJ2-5, with D tentatively TRBD1 (6 bases). Germline V gives CDR1 SGHTA, CDR2 FQGNSA. Trimming shortened V by 4 bases and J by 5 bases, and 14 bases separated the two germline ends. This CDR3 spans 14 amino acids. This CDR3 reads CASSSDRLRETQYF. The CDR3 nucleotides read TGTGCCAGCAGCTCCGACAGGTTAAGGGAGACCCAGTACTTC.

The chain is built from TRBV9 and TRBJ2-7; TRBD1 matches at 7 bases. This CDR3 contains 13 residues. Germline V gene data show CDR1 as SGDLS and CDR2 as YYNGEE. With V trimmed by 0 bases and J by 7 bases, 4 bases remained unmatched. The CDR3 loop reads CASSVGKTGEQYF. CDR3 bases: TGTGCCAGCAGCGTAGGCAAGACAGGGGAGCAGTACTTC.

Concerning this clone: A read error may produce the germline difference seen at one junction end. The V and J genes are TRBV18 and TRBJ2-3, with D possibly matching TRBD1 (5 bases). From germline, CDR1 is KGHSH and CDR2 LQKENI. The length of the CDR3 is 13 residues. CDR3 DNA: TGTGCCAGCTCACCGGACATCACAGGTACGCAGTATTTT. It yields the protein CASSPDITGTQYF.

This clone was seen more than once but under ten times. The chain couples TRBV11-2 to TRBJ1-4; TRBD1 is a possible D gene (6 bases). Trimming shortened V by 7 bases and J by 5 bases, and 14 bases separated the two germline ends. Germline lookup yields CDR1 SGHAT and CDR2 FQNNGV. This CDR3 is built from 14 residues. CDR3 in amino acids: CASNIGGQNEKLFF. The DNA of the CDR3 is TGTGCCAGCAACATCGGGGGGCAGAATGAAAAACTGTTTTTT.

The chain links TRBV5-4 to TRBJ2-5; 7 positions agree with TRBD1. Looked up from germline, CDR1 is SGHNT and CDR2 is YYREEE (reference sequence). The CDR3 loop spans 16 amino acids. The V and J ends lost 4 bases and 2 bases, in that order; junction bases with no gene match: 11. CDR3 nucleotide sequence: TGTGCCAGCAGCCGAGAGACAGGGTTTTTACAAGAGACCCAGTACTTC. Protein: CASSRETGFLQETQYF.

J is TRBJ2-3 and V is TRBV4-3; 16 positions match TRBD2. The CDR3 loop spans 17 amino acids. Germline V gene data show CDR1 as LGHNA and CDR2 as YSLEER. V dropped 4 bases and J dropped 5; count of bases not matched to a gene: 6. The chain's CDR3 is CASSPGTSGRAVDTQYF. CDR3 DNA: TGCGCCAGCAGCCCAGGGACTAGCGGGAGGGCCGTAGATACGCAGTATTTT.

The chain recombines TRBV5-1 with TRBJ2-7, with D tentatively TRBD1 (6 bases). CDR3 length: 14 amino acids. Per germline, CDR1 SGHRS and CDR2 YFSETQ. V gave up 0 bases and J gave up 0 bases, with 7 bases separating them. CDR3: CASSLGTASYEQYF. For the CDR3, the DNA is TGCGCCAGCAGCTTGGGGACAGCCTCCTACGAGCAGTACTTC.

There are a few counts of this clone. The chain has TRBV6-6 and TRBJ1-3; the D is unclear. The CDR3 has 14 residues. V shed 4 bases and J shed 7 bases, with 14 bases lying between them. Germline-derived CDR1 and CDR2 are MNHNY and SVGAGI (reference sequence). CDR3 nucleotide sequence: TGTGCCAGCAGTTTCTCAGAGACGCGGAACACCATATATTTT. Translated, it gives CASSFSETRNTIYF.

In this sample, this clone turned up once. The chain joins TRBV28 to TRBJ1-5, with TRBD1 matching 7 bases. The CDR3 has 14 amino acids. V lost 4 bases, J lost 4 bases, and 4 bases stayed unmatched. Germline values: CDR1 MDHEN, CDR2 SYDVKM. Here the CDR3 DNA reads TGTGCCAGCAGTTCTCCGGGACAGAATCAGCCCCAGCATTTT. Translated, it gives CASSSPGQNQPQHF.

In its sample, this clone was seen a few times. The CDR3 loop reads CASSLASGRGETQYF. Here the CDR3 DNA reads TGTGCCAGCAGCCTCGCTAGCGGGAGAGGAGAGACCCAGTACTTC. The V call is TRBV5-4, the J call TRBJ2-5; TRBD2 matches at 10 bases. Trimming took 4 bases from V and 4 from J; bases not matched to a gene: 7. The CDR3 is made up of 15 amino acids. Germline V gene sequence: CDR1 SGHNT, CDR2 YYREEE (reference sequence).

This chain links TRBV27 with TRBJ2-7; 7 bases match TRBD2. The V segment lost 5 bases and the J segment 2 bases; nucleotides outside the gene matches: 6. The CDR3 length is 14 residues. Per the germline V gene, CDR1 is MNHEY and CDR2 is SMNVEV (reference sequence). For the CDR3, the DNA is TGTGCCAGCAGTGATGCTAGCGGCGCCTACGAGCAGTACTTC. Residues: CASSDASGAYEQYF.

This chain uses TRBV7-8 with TRBJ2-2; no clear D. This CDR3 spans 16 amino acids. Trimming took off 1 base at V and 0 bases at J, with 9 bases between the two ends. Germline loops: CDR1 SGHVS, CDR2 FQNEAQ. This chain's CDR3 is CASSLGVRANTGELFF. The CDR3 DNA sequence: TGTGCCAGCAGCTTAGGCGTCCGCGCGAACACCGGGGAGCTGTTTTTT.

The CDR3 reads CASSPKAGRARGSYEQYF. In nucleotides, the CDR3 is TGTGCCAGCTCACCAAAAGCCGGGCGGGCCCGCGGCTCCTACGAGCAGTACTTC. This rearrangement joins TRBV18 to TRBJ2-7, with D possibly TRBD2 on 5 matching bases. There are 18 residues in the CDR3. The V end was cut by 2 bases, the J end by 0 bases, with 20 bases between. The V gene's germline CDR1 is KGHSH and CDR2 LQKENI.

This clone was counted only a few times. The chain carries TRBV4-2 and TRBJ2-5; 8 bases are a match to TRBD1. Gene TRBJ2-7 matches the end of the DNA better, so the J call may be wrong. Germline V lookup: CDR1 LGHNA, CDR2 YNFKEQ. This CDR3 is 15 amino acids long. CDR3 bases: TGTGCCAGCAGCCAAGAAGGGACAGGCTCCTACGAGCAGTACTTC. Translated, it gives CASSQEGTGSYEQYF.

The table lists this clone with a count of one. The chain has TRBV19 and TRBJ1-2, with D maybe TRBD1 (6 bases). CDR3 length: 13 residues. Trimming shortened V by 6 bases and J by 4 bases, and 12 bases separated the two germline ends. Germline loops: CDR1 LNHDA, CDR2 SQIVND (reference sequence). Here the CDR3 DNA reads TGTGCCAGTAGGCCGGACAGCCTCTATGGCTACACCTTC. Residues: CASRPDSLYGYTF.

This clone has just a few counts. This chain joins TRBV15 and TRBJ2-7, with 12 bases that match TRBD1. Germline-derived CDR1 and CDR2 are LNHNV and YYDKDF (reference sequence). V was clipped by 5 bases and J by 4 bases; unmatched bases: 12. The CDR3 extends over 17 amino acids. CDR3 nucleotides: TGTGCCACCAGCCCGAGGCAGGGGACAGGGGGCTTGTACGAGCAGTACTTC. Translating gives CATSPRQGTGGLYEQYF.

The chain is built from TRBV30 and TRBJ2-3, with D unresolved. The CDR3 runs to 11 residues. Trimming took 5 bases from V and 2 from J, leaving 5 bases between them. Germline V lookup: CDR1 GTSNPN, CDR2 SVGIG (reference sequence). Here the CDR3 reads CAWLFTDTQYF. The CDR3 DNA sequence: TGTGCCTGGCTTTTCACAGATACGCAGTATTTT.

V gene TRBV19 combines with J gene TRBJ1-5, with 8 bases lining up with TRBD1. V lost 9 bases to trimming and J lost 6 bases; unmatched junction nucleotides: 13. Looked up from germline, CDR1 is LNHDA and CDR2 is SQIVND (reference sequence). This CDR3 is built from 15 residues. The CDR3 DNA reads TGTGCCAGCAGACACGGGACAGGACCGTCTCAGCCCCAGCATTTT. As protein: CASRHGTGPSQPQHF.

A few counts support this clone. The CDR3 DNA reads as TGCGCCAGCAGCCAAGTTAGGGGGTACGAGCAGTACTTC. It is translated as CASSQVRGYEQYF. The chain uses TRBV4-3 and TRBJ2-7; possible D gene TRBD1, 6 bases. Germline V CDR1 and CDR2: LGHNA, YSLEER. There are 13 residues in the CDR3. The V and J ends lost 1 base and 4 bases respectively, with 8 bases between them.

This chain joins TRBV2 and TRBJ1-1, with a possible D match to TRBD1 (5 bases). Germline V CDR1 and CDR2: SNHLY, FYNNEI. Trimming stripped 2 bases from V and 0 bases from J, with 10 bases between. The CDR3 runs 15 residues. The CDR3 DNA reads TGTGCCAGCAGTGAACGGACAAATATGAACACTGAAGCTTTCTTT. It specifies CASSERTNMNTEAFF.